Each of the 22 T cell receptor beta chains below was sequenced from the same sample in a study of CD8 T cells in ankylosing spondylitis. Study results and limitations: What seemed typical of ankylosing spondylitis blood was a TCR beta motif built from several highly homologous variants.

TCRdb re-analysed the 5' RACE reads in MiXCR, keeping a single row per CDR3 protein. The sample carries around 770,000 distinct CDR3 sequences, over 15% recorded once. These receptors have no known antigen. Material for sequencing was blood, either unsorted or a sorted T cell fraction (not recorded which). These receptors were obtained from a male donor with ankylosing spondylitis.

The chain carries TRBV4-3 and TRBJ2-7, with 9 bases aligning to TRBD2. Looked up from germline, CDR1 is LGHNA and CDR2 is YSLEER. The CDR3 spans 14 residues. With 1 base clipped from V and 4 bases from J, the junction kept 2 bases outside the gene matches. Here the CDR3 DNA reads TGCGCCAGCAGCCAAGGACTAGCGGTTTACGAGCAGTACTTC. Translated, it gives CASSQGLAVYEQYF.

V is TRBV4-2 and J is TRBJ2-3, with no clear D. Germline V gene sequence: CDR1 LGHNA, CDR2 YNFKEQ. The CDR3 contains 13 residues. Trimming took 1 base from V and 6 from J, leaving 8 bases between them. In nucleotides, the CDR3 is TGTGCCAGCAGCCAAGGGCGAGTGGATACGCAGTATTTT. Translated: CASSQGRVDTQYF.

This clonotype was seen more than once but under ten times. V and J are TRBV7-3 and TRBJ1-6; 9 bases fit TRBD1. V was pared by 3 bases and J by 7 bases, with 1 base of the junction left unmatched. Germline CDR1 is SGHTA and CDR2 is FQGTGA. The CDR3 has 14 amino acids. CDR3 protein: CASSFTGGNSPLHF. DNA for the CDR3: TGTGCCAGCAGCTTCACAGGGGGCAATTCACCCCTCCACTTT. The full variable domain, in which reference TRBV7-3 and TRBJ1-6 provide the parts outside the CDR3, is GAGVSQTPSNKVTEKGKYVELRCDPISGHTALYWYRQSLGQGPEFLIYFQGTGAADDSGLPNDRFFAVRPEGSVSTLKIQRTERGDSAVYLCASSFTGGNSPLHFGNGTRLTVT.

This clonotype was recorded a few times. The J gene is TRBJ1-5, the V gene TRBV6-5, with D possibly TRBD1 on 5 matching bases. Deletions cut 1 base from V and 1 base from J, with 11 bases between. The CDR3 runs 16 residues. Per germline, CDR1 MNHEY and CDR2 SVGAGI. The CDR3 reads CASSYWGSRSNQPQHF. The CDR3, as DNA: TGTGCCAGCAGTTACTGGGGCAGTCGGAGCAATCAGCCCCAGCATTTT.

This clonotype was recorded a few times. The rearrangement links TRBV20-1 to TRBJ2-1; D is undetermined. Per germline, CDR1 DFQATT and CDR2 SNEGSKA (reference sequence). The CDR3 totals 15 residues. V was cut by 6 bases and J by 6 bases, with 21 bases left in between. CDR3 coding DNA: TGCAGTGCGGAGAGCGTGGGGTCTACATCCAATGAGCAGTTCTTC. This codes for CSAESVGSTSNEQFF.

The rearrangement uses TRBV12-3 or TRBV12-4 and TRBJ2-3; 8 nucleotides agree with TRBD1. With V trimmed by 4 bases and J by 9 bases, 3 bases remained unmatched. This CDR3 is 12 amino acids long. CDR3 coding DNA: TGTGCCAGCAGTTACAGGGGGTTCACGCAGTATTTT. It is translated as CASSYRGFTQYF.

The chain employs TRBV7-2 and TRBJ2-7; D perhaps matches TRBD1 (5 bases). V lost 5 bases to trimming and J lost 0 bases, with 11 bases between them. Looked up from germline, CDR1 is SGHTA and CDR2 is FQGNSA. CDR3 size: 14 residues. The CDR3: CASSKRQNSYEQYF. DNA of the CDR3: TGTGCCAGCAGCAAAAGACAGAACTCCTACGAGCAGTACTTC.

The J gene is TRBJ2-7, the V gene TRBV4-1; D unclear. Trimming stripped 6 bases from V and 4 bases from J, with 19 bases between. CDR3 length equals 15 residues. CDR1 and CDR2 (germline): MGHRA, YSYEKL. The CDR3 loop reads CASRRLDGERYEQYF. The CDR3 nucleotides are TGCGCCAGCAGGCGCCTCGATGGGGAACGTTACGAGCAGTACTTC.

This clonotype was seen a few times. The rearrangement joins TRBV7-9 to TRBJ2-2; D call uncertain. Germline V lookup: CDR1 SEHNR, CDR2 FQNEAQ (reference sequence). Trimming took 7 bases from V and 2 from J, leaving 5 bases between them. There are 12 residues in the CDR3. This CDR3 reads CASTQNTGELFF. DNA for the CDR3: TGTGCCAGCACCCAAAACACCGGGGAGCTGTTTTTT.

This clonotype has only a few counts. This sequence joins TRBV20-1 and TRBJ2-1, with 7 bases fitting TRBD2. The CDR3 has 14 amino acids. Losses at the gene ends were 5 bases for V and 10 bases for J; bases not matched to a gene: 14. CDR1 is DFQATT, CDR2 SNEGSKA, per germline (reference sequence). The CDR3: CSAGISGARREQFF. In DNA, the CDR3 is TGCAGTGCTGGGATCAGCGGGGCGCGGAGAGAGCAGTTCTTC.

This sequence joins TRBV9 and TRBJ2-2, with a tentative D call TRBD2 (6 bases). Between the trimmed V and J ends, which lost 2 bases and 6 bases, there was a span of 20 bases. Per germline, CDR1 SGDLS and CDR2 YYNGEE. This CDR3 region has 17 residues. The CDR3 region is CASSVRPGGVQAGELFF. In DNA, the CDR3 is TGTGCCAGCAGCGTCCGACCTGGAGGGGTTCAGGCCGGGGAGCTGTTTTTT.

The chain combines TRBV29-1 with TRBJ1-5; TRBD1 matches at 8 bases. The J segment lost 6 bases and the V segment lost 4 bases, leaving 5 bases of the junction unmatched. This CDR3 has 13 residues. Per germline, CDR1 SQVTM and CDR2 ANQGSEA. The CDR3 region is CSVGAGGSQPQHF. The CDR3 nucleotides read TGCAGCGTTGGGGCAGGGGGCAGTCAGCCCCAGCATTTT.

This clonotype was seen a few times. In DNA form, the CDR3 reads TGCAGCGTCCATGCTAGCGGGATGAAAAATGAGCAGTTCTTC. This codes for CSVHASGMKNEQFF. The chain links TRBV29-1 to TRBJ2-1; 9 bases agree with TRBD2. The J segment lost 7 bases and the V segment lost 6 bases, leaving 10 bases of the junction unmatched. Germline V gene sequence: CDR1 SQVTM, CDR2 ANQGSEA. This CDR3 comprises 14 residues.

This clonotype appeared a few times. The rearrangement joins TRBV28 to TRBJ1-1; D perhaps matches TRBD1 (5 bases). The CDR3 consists of 14 residues. The V end was cut by 5 bases, the J end by 6 bases, with 16 bases between. CDR1 and CDR2 from the germline V gene are MDHEN and SYDVKM. CDR3 coding DNA: TGTGCCAGCAGTGTGTTGGGGGACGGTTCTGAAGCTTTCTTT. Translating gives CASSVLGDGSEAFF. Drawing the rest from reference TRBV28 and TRBJ1-1, the complete variable domain is DVKVTQSSRYLVKRTGEKVFLECVQDMDHENMFWYRQDPGLGLRLIYFSYDVKMKEKGDIPEGYSVSREKKERFSLILESASTNQTSMYLCASSVLGDGSEAFFGQGTRLTVV.

V is TRBV4-2 and J is TRBJ2-1, with D maybe TRBD2 (6 bases). With 0 bases removed from V and 6 bases from J, the gap between germline ends came to 15 bases. Germline V lookup: CDR1 LGHNA, CDR2 YNFKEQ. CDR3 length: 16 amino acids. The CDR3 DNA reads TGTGCCAGCAGCCAAGAGGTCGCGGGGCGGTTCAATGAGCAGTTCTTC. Amino acids: CASSQEVAGRFNEQFF.

Only a few counts were recorded for this clonotype. This chain joins TRBV6-5 and TRBJ2-5; 10 nucleotides agree with TRBD2. After removal of 0 bases from V and 5 bases from J, the junction contained 6 bases not matched to a gene. This CDR3 has 16 amino acids. CDR1 and CDR2 (germline): MNHEY, SVGAGI. In nucleotides, the CDR3 is TGTGCCAGCAGTTACTCGAGTAGCGGGGGGTGGGAGACCCAGTACTTC. Its protein is CASSYSSSGGWETQYF.

This clonotype was counted between two and nine times. The CDR3 sequence is CASSSDREADTQYF. The CDR3 coding sequence is TGTGCCAGCAGTTCTGACAGGGAGGCCGATACGCAGTATTTT. V and J are TRBV12-3 or TRBV12-4 and TRBJ2-3; D possibly corresponds to TRBD1 (7 bases). V lost 4 bases, J lost 6 bases, and 14 bases lay in between. CDR3 length: 14 amino acids.

This clonotype was seen a few times. The rearrangement links TRBV15 to TRBJ2-5, with a tentative D call TRBD1 (5 bases). The CDR3 is made up of 16 amino acids. Germline CDR1 reads LNHNV; CDR2 reads YYDKDF (reference sequence). Trimming left V 1 base short and J 1 base short, with 13 bases between. CDR3 loop: CATSRGQGRGQETQYF. The CDR3 nucleotides read TGTGCCACCAGCAGAGGGCAGGGAAGGGGCCAAGAGACCCAGTACTTC.

The CDR3 bases are TGTGCCAGCAGTGAATTGGTGGTCGGGGATACGCAGTATTTT. This codes for CASSELVVGDTQYF. The rearrangement joins TRBV6-1 to TRBJ2-3; D gene ambiguous. V lost 2 bases and J 6 bases, leaving 12 bases between the germline ends. This CDR3 is built from 14 residues. The germline V gene has CDR1 MNHNS and CDR2 SASEGT.

This clonotype was seen only a few times. The rearrangement links TRBV20-1 to TRBJ2-7, with D uncertain. The CDR3 contains 16 residues. The germline CDR1 and CDR2 sequences are DFQATT and SNEGSKA (reference sequence). V was shortened by 3 bases and J by 0 bases, with 18 bases between the two germline ends. The CDR3 here is CSASSPDRAHSYEQYF. CDR3 DNA: TGCAGTGCTAGCTCTCCCGACCGGGCCCACTCCTACGAGCAGTACTTC.

There are a few counts of this clonotype. The V call is TRBV2, the J call TRBJ2-4, with TRBD2 matching 15 bases. J lost 6 bases, V lost 2 bases, and 5 bases had no gene match. The germline gives CDR1 SNHLY, CDR2 FYNNEI. There are 17 residues in the CDR3. The CDR3 DNA reads TGTGCCAGCAGTGAATGGACTAGCGGGAGGGAGGGAAACATTCAGTACTTC. Residues: CASSEWTSGREGNIQYF.

This clonotype was found many times. The chain employs TRBV3-1 and TRBJ1-2, with TRBD1 identical over 8 bases. The J segment lost 8 bases and the V segment lost 1 base, leaving 6 bases of the junction unmatched. Germline values: CDR1 LGHDT, CDR2 YNNKEL (reference sequence). The CDR3 is made up of 14 amino acids. In DNA form, the CDR3 reads TGTGCCAGCAGCCAAGCGCAGGGGGCGGGGGGCTACACCTTC. Its protein product is CASSQAQGAGGYTF.